Below, 8 T cell receptor beta chains from the same sample are listed, as sequenced in a study of shared clonotypes between healthy human individuals. Libraries were prepared by immunoSEQ multiplex PCR; TCRdb keeps only in-frame clonotypes and omits some of them. The sample records hundreds of thousands of clones, roughly 70% being singletons. The sample was memory CD4+ T cells sorted from blood. Subset defined: CD45RA-negative fraction. These receptors all come from a woman under 40 in good health.

The chain is built from TRBV6-5 and TRBJ2-1, with TRBD1 matching 7 bases. The CDR3 has 14 amino acids. Germline lookup yields CDR1 MNHEY and CDR2 SVGAGI. J gave up 8 bases and V 4 bases, and 8 bases lay outside the gene matches. The CDR3 DNA sequence: TGTGCCAGCAGTTCCGATGGACAGGTGTATGAGCAGTTCTTC. Translation: CASSSDGQVYEQFF.

This chain links TRBV21-1 with TRBJ1-4; the D call TRBD1 from the table was never checked on the DNA. TRBV21-1 is annotated as a pseudogene. This CDR3 has 15 amino acids. The CDR3 DNA follows: TGTGCCAGCATCTTGCTGGACAGGGCCGCCGGGGGACTGTTTTTT. It translates to CASILLDRAAGGLFF.

J is TRBJ2-5 and V is TRBV4-2, with 16 bases fitting TRBD2. The trim removed 3 bases at V and 1 base at J, leaving 8 bases unmatched. CDR3 length: 19 amino acids. Germline CDR1 LGHNA, CDR2 YNFKEQ. In nucleotides, the CDR3 is TGTGCCAGCAGCCAGCAACCGGGACTAGCGGGAGGGGGCCAAGAGACCCAGTACTTC. Its protein is CASSQQPGLAGGGQETQYF.

This sequence joins TRBV5-1 and TRBJ2-1; 12 nucleotides line up with TRBD2. V lost 0 bases to trimming and J lost 0 bases; unmatched junction nucleotides: 4. From germline, CDR1 is SGHRS and CDR2 YFSETQ. This CDR3 has 18 amino acids. The DNA for the CDR3 is TGCGCCAGCAGCTTGGTACTAGCGGGAGGTGCCTCCTACAATGAGCAGTTCTTC. It encodes CASSLVLAGGASYNEQFF.

This chain uses TRBV6-5 with TRBJ2-7; perhaps TRBD1 as D (6 bases). Looked up from germline, CDR1 is MNHEY and CDR2 is SVGAGI. Trimming stripped 5 bases from V and 2 bases from J, with 13 bases between. This CDR3 contains 14 residues. DNA of the CDR3: TGTGCCAGCAGTCGGACAGTTTCAGCCTACGAGCAGTACTTC. It is translated as CASSRTVSAYEQYF.

The chain employs TRBV5-1 and TRBJ1-2; D is perhaps TRBD1 (6 bases). V was clipped by 0 bases and J by 6 bases, with 21 bases between them. This CDR3 has 17 amino acids. CDR1 is SGHRS and CDR2 is YFSETQ in the germline V gene. The CDR3 nucleotides read TGCGCCAGCAGCTTGGGATCGGGTGTAGAACAGGGTAATGGCTACACCTTC. It encodes CASSLGSGVEQGNGYTF.

This chain uses TRBV6-5 with TRBJ2-5; 14 positions agree with TRBD2. CDR1 MNHEY and CDR2 SVGAGI come from the germline V gene. J was trimmed by 4 bases and V by 7 bases; bases with no gene match: 5. This CDR3 is built from 15 residues. The CDR3 sequence: CASKAGLAGAETQYF. CDR3 nucleotide sequence: TGTGCCAGCAAAGCGGGACTAGCGGGAGCAGAGACCCAGTACTTC.

This chain uses TRBV27 with TRBJ2-7; D is unclear. Trimming left V 3 bases short and J 3 bases short, with 9 bases between. The germline CDR1 and CDR2 sequences are MNHEY and SMNVEV (reference sequence). The CDR3 is 13 residues long. The CDR3 coding sequence is TGTGCCAGCAGTTTGGGCCCAGGCTACGAGCAGTACTTC. This codes for CASSLGPGYEQYF.